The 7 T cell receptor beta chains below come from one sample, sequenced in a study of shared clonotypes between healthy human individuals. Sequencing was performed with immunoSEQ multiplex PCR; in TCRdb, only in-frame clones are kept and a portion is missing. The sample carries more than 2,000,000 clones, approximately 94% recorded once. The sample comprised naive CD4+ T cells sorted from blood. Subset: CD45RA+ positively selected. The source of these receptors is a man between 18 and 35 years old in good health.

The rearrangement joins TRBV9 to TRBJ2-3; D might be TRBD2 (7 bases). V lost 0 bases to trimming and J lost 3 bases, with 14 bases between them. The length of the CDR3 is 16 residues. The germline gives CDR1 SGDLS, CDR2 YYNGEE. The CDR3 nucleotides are TGTGCCAGCAGCGTAGAAAAGGGGGGGCGGACAGATACGCAGTATTTT. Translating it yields CASSVEKGGRTDTQYF.

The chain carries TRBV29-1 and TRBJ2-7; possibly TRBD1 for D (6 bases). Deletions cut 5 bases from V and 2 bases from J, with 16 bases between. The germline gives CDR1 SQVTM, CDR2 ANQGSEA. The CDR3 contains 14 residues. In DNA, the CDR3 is TGCAGCGTTCCTGCCGGGACAAGCCCCTACGAGCAGTACTTC. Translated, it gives CSVPAGTSPYEQYF.

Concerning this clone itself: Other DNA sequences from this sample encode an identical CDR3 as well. The CDR3, as DNA: TGCGCCAGCAGCTTGGCCAGGGGTGGAGAGACCCAGTACTTC. It is translated as CASSLARGGETQYF. The rearrangement links TRBV5-1 to TRBJ2-5; TRBD1 is a possible D gene (6 bases). The ends were cut back, 0 bases at V and 4 bases at J, with 10 bases in the middle. The CDR3 length is 14 residues. From germline, CDR1 is SGHRS and CDR2 YFSETQ.

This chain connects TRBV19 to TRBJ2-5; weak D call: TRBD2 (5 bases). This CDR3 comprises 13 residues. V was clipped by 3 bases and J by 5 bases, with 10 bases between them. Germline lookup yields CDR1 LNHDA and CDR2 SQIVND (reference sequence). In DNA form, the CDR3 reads TGTGCCAGTAGTATCTTGGGAGTTGAGACCCAGTACTTC. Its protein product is CASSILGVETQYF.

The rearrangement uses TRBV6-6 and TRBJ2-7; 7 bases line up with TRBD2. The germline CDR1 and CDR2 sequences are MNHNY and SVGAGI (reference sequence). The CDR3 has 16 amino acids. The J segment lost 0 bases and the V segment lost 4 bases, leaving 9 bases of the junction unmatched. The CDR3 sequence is CASSSSSSGSSYEQYF. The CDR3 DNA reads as TGTGCCAGCAGTTCCTCTTCTAGCGGAAGCTCCTACGAGCAGTACTTC.

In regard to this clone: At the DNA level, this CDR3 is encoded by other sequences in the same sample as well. The CDR3 nucleotides read TGTGCCAGCAGTGAGGCGGGGACAGGGGCAGGCTATGGCTACACCTTC. Protein: CASSEAGTGAGYGYTF. The chain couples TRBV6-1 to TRBJ1-2; TRBD1 matches at 10 bases. The CDR3 contains 16 residues. Per the germline V gene, CDR1 is MNHNS and CDR2 is SASEGT. V gave up 3 bases and J gave up 4 bases; unmatched junction bases: 8.

The CDR3 DNA follows: TGTGCCAGCGGTCCAGGTGGGGCAGGAAACACCATATATTTT. It codes for CASGPGGAGNTIYF. The chain employs TRBV6-6 and TRBJ1-3; maybe TRBD1 (5 bases). Germline V gene lookup returns CDR1 MNHNY and CDR2 SVGAGI (reference sequence). The CDR3 has 14 amino acids. Deletions cut 8 bases from V and 4 bases from J, with 15 bases between.